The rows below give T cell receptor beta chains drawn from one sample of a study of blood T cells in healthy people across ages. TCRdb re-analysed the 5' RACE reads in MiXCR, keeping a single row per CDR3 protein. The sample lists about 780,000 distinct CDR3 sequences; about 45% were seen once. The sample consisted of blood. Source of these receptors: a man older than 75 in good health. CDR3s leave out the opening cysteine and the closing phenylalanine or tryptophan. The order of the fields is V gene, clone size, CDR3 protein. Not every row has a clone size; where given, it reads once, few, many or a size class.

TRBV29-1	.	SVEDRTSGAYEQY
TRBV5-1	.	ASSSGTGYSEQY
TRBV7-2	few	ASSFRGRAINEQF
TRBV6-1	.	ASSPGARGLFYEQY
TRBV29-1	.	SVEDKQRPYEQY
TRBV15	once	VTSRGFGRDAIDEQF
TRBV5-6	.	ASSLARQGANPNQPQH
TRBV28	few	ASIGHMNTGELF
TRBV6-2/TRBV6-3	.	ASSYWGQTYEQY
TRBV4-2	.	ASSQDPGQSSQY
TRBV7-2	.	ASRGGYTGELF
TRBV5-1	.	ASSRAASAGGANTQY
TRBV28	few	ASSVLAGSGEQF
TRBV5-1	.	ASSADNHYGYT
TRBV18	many	ASSPPTGPSNEQY
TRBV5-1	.	ASSLAQRGDTQY
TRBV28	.	ASRAGQPLNTGELF
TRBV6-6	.	ASSYHRGSDNEQF
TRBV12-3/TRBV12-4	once	ASSFPTKADTQY
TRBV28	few	ASSLPDGSRQPQH
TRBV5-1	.	ASRPDGGSYNEQF
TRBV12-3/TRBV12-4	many	ASSLGTVYEQY
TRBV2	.	ASRKGLAGGSSYEQF
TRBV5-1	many	ASSLALAGSYNEQF
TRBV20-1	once	SASRRAGGEQY
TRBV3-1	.	ASSQSQTGGFTEAF
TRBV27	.	ASSSGHRDGYT
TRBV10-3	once	AIHSSGYGYT
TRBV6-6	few	ASSATSGSNEQF
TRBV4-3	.	ASSPRLGGRDKNIQY
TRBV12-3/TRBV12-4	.	ASSFQGMTEAF
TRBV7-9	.	ASGTGFHEQY
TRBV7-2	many	ASSLRQSTDTQY
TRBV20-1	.	SARDMGQGLRNEQF
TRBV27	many	ASRQPGQTTNEKLF
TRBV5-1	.	ASSVGLALKTQY
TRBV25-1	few	ASSPTGRPSYEQY
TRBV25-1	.	ASRAEITDTQY
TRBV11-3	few	ASSPVGQVDEQF
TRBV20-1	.	SARRGNLGEQF
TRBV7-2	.	ASSLGGNADTQY
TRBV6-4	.	ASSREGPDNEQY
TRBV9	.	ASSVGWDSSYEQY
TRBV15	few	ATSRGQPLGEQY
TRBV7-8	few	ASSLETGWSTKPQH
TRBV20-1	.	IPRRDRGYEQY
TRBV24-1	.	ATSVIAGGGETQY
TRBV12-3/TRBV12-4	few	ASRDGRTRVNEQF
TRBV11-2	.	ASREDRAQPQH
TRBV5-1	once	ASSVTETTEAF
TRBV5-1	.	ASSSDGTNGYEQY